This T cell receptor beta chain was documented in a study of blood T cell repertoires in COVID-19. About the study: PBMCs, B-cell-depleted T cells, or T cells provided the cDNA or gDNA that made up the material.

Using immunoSEQ multiplex PCR, the repertoire was profiled, and TCRdb retains in-frame clones only, with some absent. The sample lists about 160,000 clones, 80% occurring once. There are 15 residues in the CDR3. J lost 5 bases, V lost 4 bases, and 10 bases had no gene match. Germline CDR1 and CDR2: KGHSH and LQKENI. The clonotype comes from a woman aged 55-69 years who had recovered from COVID-19. Sequenced: PBMCs or T cells enriched from blood (not recorded which). V usage is TRBV18 and J usage is TRBJ1-1, with 7 bases that match TRBD1. CDR3 sequence reads: CASSLQKGAWTEAFF. DNA for the CDR3: TGTGCCAGCTCACTCCAAAAGGGGGCATGGACTGAAGCTTTCTTT. Based on the CDR3 plus reference TRBV18 and TRBJ1-1, the full variable domain is NAGVMQNPRHLVRRRGQEARLRCSPMKGHSHVYWYRQLPEEGLKFMVYLQKENIIDESGMPKERFSAEFPKEGPSILRIQQVVRGDSAAYFCASSLQKGAWTEAFFGQGTRLTVV.